Presented here are 3 T cell receptor beta chains from one specimen sequenced in a study of T-cell reconstitution after alpha-beta-depleted transplantation in children. Preparation of the TCRbeta library was carried out with unique molecular identifiers. A single record per CDR3 protein comes from TCRdb applying MiXCR to the PCR reads. The data contain a few hundred thousand distinct CDR3 sequences, roughly 10% of them singletons. The starting material was PBMCs from the stem cell graft donor, obtained from the stem cell graft. The receptors were gathered from a human donor who donated a stem cell graft to a child with acute lymphoblastic leukemia.

The chain employs TRBV27 and TRBJ2-5, with TRBD2 as a possible D gene (6 bases). With 5 bases removed from V and 5 bases from J, the gap between germline ends came to 21 bases. In germline, CDR1 is MNHEY, CDR2 SMNVEV (reference sequence). The CDR3 is 16 amino acids. The CDR3, as DNA: TGTGCCAGCAGTCCCGGCCCGCAGGGAGGTAGCGAGACCCAGTACTTC. Residues: CASSPGPQGGSETQYF.

The V gene is TRBV7-9, the J gene TRBJ2-1; D gene unclear. Germline V gene sequence: CDR1 SEHNR, CDR2 FQNEAQ (reference sequence). Between the trimmed V and J ends, which lost 4 bases and 8 bases, there was a span of 9 bases. CDR3 length equals 12 residues. CDR3: CASSSYLDEQFF. CDR3 bases: TGTGCCAGCAGCTCATACTTGGATGAGCAGTTCTTC.

The sample holds a few counts of this clonotype. The V and J genes are TRBV5-1 and TRBJ1-2, with TRBD1 as a possible D gene (6 bases). V dropped 0 bases and J dropped 2 bases, with 11 bases sitting between them. The CDR3 totals 15 residues. Germline V gene sequence: CDR1 SGHRS, CDR2 YFSETQ. CDR3 amino acids: CASSLARTANYGYTF. CDR3 coding DNA: TGCGCCAGCAGCTTGGCCCGGACAGCCAACTATGGCTACACCTTC.